This T cell receptor beta chain was captured by sequencing in a study of blood T cell repertoires in COVID-19. For the study at large: The United States, Italy and Spain provided the acute and convalescent COVID-19 samples. PBMCs, B-cell-depleted T cells, or T cells were the source of the cDNA or gDNA that made up the material.

Authors' processing steps: Nucleated cell number was recorded as an estimate derived from reference gene primer amplification. The protocol was immunoSEQ multiplex PCR, while the TCRdb copy is restricted to in-frame clones and leaves out a portion. V and J calls and clone size are as listed in that table; D and trimming were resolved from the DNA. The sample shows tens of thousands of clones, 85% of them seen only once. Germline CDR1 is SGHRS and CDR2 is YFSETQ. Trimming removed 0 bases at V and 8 bases at J, with 12 bases between. This CDR3 is built from 14 residues. Sequencing was performed on peripheral blood. This TCR was sampled from a human donor in a cohort sampled during active COVID-19. The chain is built from TRBV5-1 and TRBJ2-1; D ambiguous. The chain's CDR3 is CASSLEPTVDEQFF. CDR3 in DNA: TGCGCCAGCAGCTTGGAACCTACCGTCGATGAGCAGTTCTTC.